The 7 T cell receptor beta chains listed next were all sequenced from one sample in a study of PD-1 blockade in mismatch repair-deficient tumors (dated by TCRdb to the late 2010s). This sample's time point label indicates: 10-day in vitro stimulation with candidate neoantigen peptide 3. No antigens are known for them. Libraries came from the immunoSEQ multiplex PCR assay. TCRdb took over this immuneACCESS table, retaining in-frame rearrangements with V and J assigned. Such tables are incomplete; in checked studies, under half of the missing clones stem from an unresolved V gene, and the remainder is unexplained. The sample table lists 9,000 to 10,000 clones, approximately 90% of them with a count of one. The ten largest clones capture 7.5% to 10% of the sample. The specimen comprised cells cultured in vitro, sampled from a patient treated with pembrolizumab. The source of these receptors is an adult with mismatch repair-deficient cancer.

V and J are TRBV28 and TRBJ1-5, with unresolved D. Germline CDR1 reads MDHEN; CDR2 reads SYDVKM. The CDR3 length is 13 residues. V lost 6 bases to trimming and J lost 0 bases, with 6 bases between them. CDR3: CASRANSNQPQHF. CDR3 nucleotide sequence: TGTGCCAGCAGAGCCAATAGCAATCAGCCCCAGCATTTT.

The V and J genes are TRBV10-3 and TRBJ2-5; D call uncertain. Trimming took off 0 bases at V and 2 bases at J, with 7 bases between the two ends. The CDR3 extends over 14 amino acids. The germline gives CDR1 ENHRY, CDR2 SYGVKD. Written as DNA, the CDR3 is TGTGCCATCAGTGAGTCGGAGTCTCAAGAGACCCAGTACTTC. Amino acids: CAISESESQETQYF.

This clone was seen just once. The CDR3 DNA is TGTGCCAGCAGCCGGGCGGGACTAGCGGGGGGCTCCTCTGGGGAGCTGTTTTTT. Its translation: CASSRAGLAGGSSGELFF. This chain uses TRBV4-2 with TRBJ2-2, with 15 positions matching TRBD2. J was trimmed by 8 bases and V by 4 bases; bases with no gene match: 11. The CDR3 loop spans 18 amino acids. Germline CDR1 reads LGHNA; CDR2 reads YNFKEQ.

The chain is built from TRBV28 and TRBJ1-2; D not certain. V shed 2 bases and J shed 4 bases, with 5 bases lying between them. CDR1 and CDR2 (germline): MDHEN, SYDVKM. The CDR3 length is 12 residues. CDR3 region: CASSLQIYGYTF. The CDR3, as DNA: TGTGCCAGCAGTTTACAGATCTATGGCTACACCTTC.

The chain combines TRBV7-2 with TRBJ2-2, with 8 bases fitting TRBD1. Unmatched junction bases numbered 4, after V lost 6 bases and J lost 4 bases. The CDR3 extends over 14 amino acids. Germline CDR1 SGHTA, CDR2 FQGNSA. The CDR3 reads CASRRDRRTGELFF. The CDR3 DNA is TGTGCCAGCAGGAGGGACAGGCGCACCGGGGAGCTGTTTTTT.

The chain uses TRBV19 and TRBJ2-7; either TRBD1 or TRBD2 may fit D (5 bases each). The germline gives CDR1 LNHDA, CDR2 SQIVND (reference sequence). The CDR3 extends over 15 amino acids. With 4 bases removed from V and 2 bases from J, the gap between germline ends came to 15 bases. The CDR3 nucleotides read TGTGCCAGTAGTAACCCGGGACCGTATCCCTACGAGCAGTACTTC. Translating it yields CASSNPGPYPYEQYF.

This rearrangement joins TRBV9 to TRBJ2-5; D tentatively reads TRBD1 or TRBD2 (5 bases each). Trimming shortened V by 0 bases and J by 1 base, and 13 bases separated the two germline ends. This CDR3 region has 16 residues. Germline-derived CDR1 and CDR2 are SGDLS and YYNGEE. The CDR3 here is CASSVAGAGTQETQYF. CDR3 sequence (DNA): TGTGCCAGCAGCGTAGCTGGCGCAGGGACCCAAGAGACCCAGTACTTC.